A single sample gave rise to the 15 T cell receptor beta chains below, sequenced in a study of blood T cell repertoires in COVID-19. This table comes from immunoSEQ multiplex PCR, and its TCRdb copy is limited to in-frame clones, with some not included. The sample lists over 50,000 clones, 70% to 90% occurring once. Sequencing used peripheral blood. Receptor source: a human donor in a cohort sampled during active COVID-19.

The chain is built from TRBV3-1 (or the pseudogene TRBV3-2) and TRBJ2-7; D is uncertain. Trimming left V 4 bases short and J 3 bases short, with 13 bases between. The CDR3 sequence is 14 residues long. Germline loops: CDR1 LGHDT, CDR2 YNNKEL (reference sequence). The CDR3, as DNA: TGTGCCAGCAGCCGGGTGGCGGTGAGCTACGAGCAGTACTTC. Translating it yields CASSRVAVSYEQYF.

The chain recombines TRBV7-2 with TRBJ2-7; 10 bases map to TRBD2. CDR3 length: 15 amino acids. The V gene's germline CDR1 is SGHTA and CDR2 FQGNSA. V dropped 2 bases and J dropped 0; count of bases not matched to a gene: 1. CDR3 sequence: CASSLSSGSSYEQYF. The CDR3 DNA follows: TGTGCCAGCAGCTTATCTAGCGGGAGCTCCTACGAGCAGTACTTC.

The gene calls are TRBV6-5 and TRBJ1-6; unclear D gene. Trimming left V 7 bases short and J 0 bases short, with 10 bases between. Germline V gene sequence: CDR1 MNHEY, CDR2 SVGAGI. The CDR3 totals 15 residues. The CDR3, as DNA: TGTGCCAGCACCGTACAAACCTCCTATAATTCACCCCTCCACTTT. It encodes CASTVQTSYNSPLHF.

The V and J genes are TRBV4-3 and TRBJ2-1, with 9 bases fitting TRBD2. The CDR3 covers 18 residues. From germline, CDR1 is LGHNA and CDR2 YSLEER. V was pared by 1 base and J by 7 bases, with 14 bases of the junction left unmatched. CDR3 region: CASSQVTREGEGRNEQFF. CDR3 coding DNA: TGCGCCAGCAGCCAAGTTACGCGGGAGGGTGAGGGTAGGAATGAGCAGTTCTTC.

In this sample, this clone turned up a few times. The rearrangement links TRBV7-8 to TRBJ1-1; D gene uncertain. Germline V lookup: CDR1 SGHVS, CDR2 FQNEAQ. With 5 bases removed from V and 8 bases from J, the gap between germline ends came to 18 bases. The CDR3 loop spans 14 amino acids. CDR3: CASSRRTAGEEAFF. In DNA form, the CDR3 reads TGTGCCAGCAGCCGGAGGACCGCGGGAGAGGAAGCTTTCTTT.

The chain combines TRBV24-1 with TRBJ2-7; D unresolved. Trimming removed 6 bases from V and 0 bases from J, with 14 bases in between. The CDR3 runs 15 residues. Germline V gene data show CDR1 as KGHDR and CDR2 as SFDVKD. The CDR3 nucleotides read TGTGCCACCAGTCAAGGCTCACCTAGCTCCTACGAGCAGTACTTC. The encoded protein is CATSQGSPSSYEQYF.

The V and J genes are TRBV18 and TRBJ2-3; D is ambiguous. This CDR3 spans 14 amino acids. V lost 7 bases to trimming and J lost 4 bases, with 15 bases between them. Germline CDR1 and CDR2: KGHSH and LQKENI. The CDR3 DNA reads TGTGCCAGCTTTCCGACAAGACAAGCAGATACGCAGTATTTT. This encodes CASFPTRQADTQYF.

This sequence joins TRBV4-1 and TRBJ2-5; TRBD2 aligns across 8 bases. The CDR3 has 14 residues. Germline CDR1 is MGHRA and CDR2 is YSYEKL. J was trimmed by 5 bases and V by 6 bases; bases with no gene match: 8. The CDR3 coding sequence is TGCGCCAGCAGTCCGGGAGGGGCCGCGGAGACCCAGTACTTC. Its translation is CASSPGGAAETQYF.

This clone turned up a few times. The chain is built from TRBV7-6 and TRBJ2-7; a weak D match, TRBD1 (6 bases). This CDR3 has 14 residues. Trimming pared 5 bases from V and 3 bases from J, leaving 14 bases between. Per germline, CDR1 SGHVS and CDR2 FNYEAQ. CDR3: CASSPGAGDYEQYF. The CDR3 DNA is TGTGCCAGCAGCCCAGGGGCGGGCGACTACGAGCAGTACTTC.

The gene calls are TRBV19 and TRBJ2-3, with TRBD1 matching over 7 bases. The CDR3 is 15 residues long. The germline V gene encodes CDR1 LNHDA and CDR2 SQIVND (reference sequence). V was pared by 6 bases and J by 0 bases, with 6 bases of the junction left unmatched. In DNA form, the CDR3 reads TGTGCCAGTAGGAGACGACAGGGAAGCACAGATACGCAGTATTTT. It yields the protein CASRRRQGSTDTQYF.

This rearrangement joins TRBV5-4 to TRBJ1-1; D is ambiguous. V gave up 1 base and J gave up 7 bases, with 11 bases separating them. Per the germline V gene, CDR1 is SGHNT and CDR2 is YYREEE (reference sequence). CDR3 length: 13 amino acids. The CDR3, as DNA: TGTGCCAGCAGCTTGCGGGGTCCGTTTGAAGCTTTCTTT. This gives the protein CASSLRGPFEAFF.

The V and J genes are TRBV27 and TRBJ1-1; TRBD1 matches at 7 bases. The CDR3 is 17 residues long. The V gene end was trimmed by 3 bases and the J gene end by 5 bases; junction bases not matched to a gene: 15. Germline CDR1 is MNHEY and CDR2 is SMNVEV (reference sequence). CDR3 DNA: TGTGCCAGCAGTTTGCCCCTAAAGGGACAGCTGAGGACTGAAGCTTTCTTT. Residues: CASSLPLKGQLRTEAFF.

The rearrangement links TRBV28 to TRBJ2-1, with 9 bases lining up with TRBD2. Germline V lookup: CDR1 MDHEN, CDR2 SYDVKM. The CDR3 loop spans 14 amino acids. CDR3 bases: TGTGCTCTTAGCGGCGGGAGGGTTAGTGATGAGCAGTTCTTC. Encoded protein: CALSGGRVSDEQFF.

The rearrangement links TRBV7-9 to TRBJ1-1; D unclear. Germline CDR1 and CDR2: SEHNR and FQNEAQ (reference sequence). Trimming shortened V by 6 bases and J by 1 base, and 12 bases separated the two germline ends. The length of the CDR3 is 14 residues. The CDR3 loop reads CASSLLQANTEAFF. The CDR3 nucleotides read TGTGCCAGCAGTCTCCTTCAGGCGAACACTGAAGCTTTCTTT. Filled out from reference TRBV7-9 and TRBJ1-1, the complete variable domain reads DTGVSQNPRHKITKRGQNVTFRCDPISEHNRLYWYRQTLGQGPEFLTYFQNEAQLEKSRLLSDRFSAERPKGSFSTLEIQRTEQGDSAMYLCASSLLQANTEAFFGQGTRLTVV.

The chain is built from TRBV5-1 and TRBJ2-3, with 16 bases that match TRBD2. V dropped 4 bases and J dropped 5; count of bases not matched to a gene: 1. The CDR3 runs to 15 residues. Germline CDR1 is SGHRS and CDR2 is YFSETQ. This chain's CDR3 is CASSGTSGRGDTQYF. CDR3 sequence (DNA): TGCGCCAGCAGCGGGACTAGCGGGAGGGGAGATACGCAGTATTTT.